These T cell receptor beta chains were read from a single sample in a study of cytomegalovirus exposure and HLA in healthy donors. Clones were sequenced by immunoSEQ multiplex PCR, and TCRdb holds only the in-frame ones, with some missing. The sample lists 100,000 or so clones, over 75% occurring once. The sequenced sample consisted of PBMCs. These receptors all come from a man aged 35 to 55 in good health and CMV-seropositive. Each CDR3 is given with its conserved first and last residue. A D gene is named only where the DNA matches it firmly. Not every row has a clone size; where given, it reads once, few, many or a size class.

CDR3aa	CDR3nt	v_gene	j_gene	len	abundance	d_gene
CASSLRPGQGSENEQFF	TGTGCCAGCAGTTTACGACCGGGACAGGGGTCTGAAAATGAGCAGTTCTTC	TRBV28	TRBJ2-1	17	once	TRBD1
CAIQGTPGERTGELFF	TGTGCCATCCAGGGCACGCCAGGGGAAAGAACCGGGGAGCTGTTTTTT	TRBV10-3	TRBJ2-2	16	few	.
CASSFFAGGRSDTQYF	TGTGCCAGCAGTTTCTTCGCGGGGGGGCGGTCGGATACGCAGTATTTT	TRBV27	TRBJ2-3	16	.	TRBD2
CASPDRNNEQFF	TGTGCCAGCCCCGACAGAAACAATGAGCAGTTCTTC	TRBV28	TRBJ2-1	12	.	.
CASRRAGNTIYF	TGTGCCAGCAGAAGAGCCGGAAACACCATATATTTT	TRBV28	TRBJ1-3	12	.	.
CASSQDFSSGGAKQYF	TGCGCCAGCAGCCAAGATTTTTCTAGCGGGGGGGCTAAGCAGTACTTC	TRBV4-1	TRBJ2-7	16	.	TRBD2
CASSPLRATEVNQPQHF	TGTGCCAGCTCACCACTTCGGGCGACAGAGGTCAATCAGCCCCAGCATTTT	TRBV18	TRBJ1-5	17	.	.
CASSPRGRYEQYF	TGTGCCAGCAGCCCCCGCGGGCGGTACGAGCAGTACTTC	TRBV9	TRBJ2-7	13	.	.
CASSLRDRGLRGQRTEAFF	TGTGCCAGCAGTTTAAGGGACAGGGGGCTAAGAGGGCAACGCACTGAAGCTTTCTTT	TRBV27	TRBJ1-1	19	.	TRBD1
CASSHGGVGVTGELFF	TGTGCCAGCAGCCACGGGGGGGTCGGGGTCACCGGGGAGCTGTTTTTT	TRBV11-3	TRBJ2-2	16	once	TRBD2
CASSRTSGGRGGTDTQYF	TGTGCCAGCAGCCGGACTAGCGGGGGGAGGGGGGGCACAGATACGCAGTATTTT	TRBV7-3	TRBJ2-3	18	.	TRBD2
CASNRVGAKNSQYF	TGTGCCAGCAACAGGGTGGGGGCCAAAAACAGTCAGTACTTC	TRBV6-5	TRBJ2-4	14	.	.
CASSLGQLETQYF	TGTGCCAGCAGCTTAGGGCAGTTGGAGACCCAGTACTTC	TRBV11-3	TRBJ2-5	13	.	.
CASSTTGTGANTEAFF	TGTGCCAGCAGCACGACCGGGACAGGGGCGAACACTGAAGCTTTCTTT	TRBV5-4	TRBJ1-1	16	.	TRBD1
CASSPPNIKLYF	TGTGCCAGCTCACCACCGAATATTAAGCTGTACTTC	TRBV18	TRBJ2-7	12	.	.
CASSQGVYVEQYF	TGCGCCAGCAGCCAAGGAGTTTACGTGGAGCAGTACTTC	TRBV4-1	TRBJ2-7	13	.	.
CASSQTGTGELFF	TGCGCCAGCAGCCAGACAGGGACCGGGGAGCTGTTTTTT	TRBV5-1	TRBJ2-2	13	.	TRBD1
CASSDSGTGIGELFF	TGTGCCAGCAGTGACTCAGGGACAGGGATCGGGGAGCTGTTTTTT	TRBV6-4	TRBJ2-2	15	.	TRBD1
CASSAQRGSTDTQYF	TGTGCCAGCAGTGCCCAGCGGGGGAGCACAGATACGCAGTATTTT	TRBV2	TRBJ2-3	15	.	TRBD2
CAVRRDSRAPQHF	TGTGCCGTTCGCCGGGACTCCCGCGCGCCCCAGCATTTT	TRBV10-3	TRBJ1-5	13	.	.
CASSPQTGGQPQHF	TGTGCCAGCTCACCTCAGACAGGCGGACAGCCCCAGCATTTT	TRBV18	TRBJ1-5	14	.	.
CASSLGGQVTDTQYF	TGTGCCAGCAGCTTGGGGGGACAGGTCACAGATACGCAGTATTTT	TRBV5-8	TRBJ2-3	15	.	TRBD1
CASSPPGATNEKLFF	TGTGCCAGCAGCCCCCCAGGGGCAACTAATGAAAAACTGTTTTTT	TRBV7-2	TRBJ1-4	15	.	.
CASSLSSGAEAFF	TGTGCCAGCAGCTTAAGCTCGGGGGCTGAAGCTTTCTTT	TRBV13	TRBJ1-1	13	.	.
CASRRTGRGSPLHF	TGTGCCAGCAGGCGGACAGGGCGAGGTTCACCCCTCCACTTT	TRBV6-5	TRBJ1-6	14	.	TRBD1
CASSLAGGNTIYF	TGTGCCAGCAGCTTAGCCGGTGGAAACACCATATATTTT	TRBV11-3	TRBJ1-3	13	few	.
CASSLGQHQETQYF	TGTGCCAGCAGCTTGGGACAGCACCAAGAGACCCAGTACTTC	TRBV5-4	TRBJ2-5	14	.	.
CATSSNRPGQGWETQYF	TGTGCCACCAGCTCTAATAGGCCGGGACAGGGATGGGAGACCCAGTACTTC	TRBV15	TRBJ2-5	17	.	TRBD1
CASSHIRDSSYEQYF	TGCGCCAGCAGCCATATCAGGGATTCCTCCTACGAGCAGTACTTC	TRBV4-3	TRBJ2-7	15	.	.
CASSSVRGNQPQHF	.	TRBV6-6	TRBJ1-5	14	.	.
CASRADRGGPYEQYF	TGTGCCAGCAGGGCCGACAGGGGGGGGCCCTACGAGCAGTACTTC	TRBV6-1	TRBJ2-7	15	.	TRBD1
CAISEEAPNTGELFF	TGTGCCATCAGTGAGGAGGCCCCGAACACCGGGGAGCTGTTTTTT	TRBV10-3	TRBJ2-2	15	.	.
CASSLGPGRSQYF	TGTGCCAGCAGTTTGGGCCCCGGCCGGTCCCAGTACTTC	TRBV28	TRBJ2-5	13	.	.
CASSSVGYGYTF	TGTGCCAGCAGTAGCGTGGGCTATGGCTACACCTTC	TRBV27	TRBJ1-2	12	.	.
CASTRDRGRTEAFF	TGTGCCAGCACCCGGGACAGGGGGAGGACTGAAGCTTTCTTT	TRBV6-5	TRBJ1-1	14	.	TRBD1
CASSLTAGYGYTF	TGCGCCAGCAGCTTGACAGCGGGTTATGGCTACACCTTC	TRBV5-1	TRBJ1-2	13	.	.
CSASYTYGYTF	TGCAGTGCTAGTTACACCTATGGCTACACCTTC	TRBV20-1	TRBJ1-2	11	.	.
CASSSTSGGAYEQFF	TGTGCCAGCAGCTCGACTAGCGGGGGGGCCTACGAGCAGTTCTTC	TRBV7-6	TRBJ2-1	15	few	TRBD2
CASSLGSSETQYF	TGTGCCAGCAGCTTAGGTTCGTCGGAGACCCAGTACTTC	TRBV7-9	TRBJ2-5	13	.	.